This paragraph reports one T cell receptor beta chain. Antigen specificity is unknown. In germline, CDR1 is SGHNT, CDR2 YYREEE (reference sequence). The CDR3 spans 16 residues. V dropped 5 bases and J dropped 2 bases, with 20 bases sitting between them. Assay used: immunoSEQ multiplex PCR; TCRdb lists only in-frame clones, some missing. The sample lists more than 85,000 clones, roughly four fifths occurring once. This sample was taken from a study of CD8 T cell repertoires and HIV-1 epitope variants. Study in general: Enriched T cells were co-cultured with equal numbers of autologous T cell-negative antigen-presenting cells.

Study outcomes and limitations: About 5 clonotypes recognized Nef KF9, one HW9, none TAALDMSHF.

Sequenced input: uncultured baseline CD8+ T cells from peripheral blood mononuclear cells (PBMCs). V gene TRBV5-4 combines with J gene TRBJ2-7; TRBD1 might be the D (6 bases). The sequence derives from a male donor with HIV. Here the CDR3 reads CASRPGERPIPYEQYF. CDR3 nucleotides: TGTGCCAGCAGGCCAGGGGAGAGGCCCATACCCTACGAGCAGTACTTC.